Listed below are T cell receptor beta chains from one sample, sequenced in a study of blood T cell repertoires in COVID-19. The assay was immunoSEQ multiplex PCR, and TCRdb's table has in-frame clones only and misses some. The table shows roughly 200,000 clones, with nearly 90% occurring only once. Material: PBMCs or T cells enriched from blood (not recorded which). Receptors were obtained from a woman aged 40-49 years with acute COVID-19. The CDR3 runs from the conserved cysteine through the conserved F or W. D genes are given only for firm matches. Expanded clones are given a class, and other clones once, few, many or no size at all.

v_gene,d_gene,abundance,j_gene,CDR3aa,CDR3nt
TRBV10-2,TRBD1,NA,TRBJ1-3,CASSESGTGSGNTIYF,TGCGCCAGCAGTGAATCTGGGACAGGGTCTGGAAACACCATATATTTT
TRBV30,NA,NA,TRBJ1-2,CAWNFWQENGYTF,TGTGCCTGGAATTTTTGGCAGGAAAATGGCTACACCTTC
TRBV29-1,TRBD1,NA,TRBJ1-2,CSVEGKWDRGYGYTF,TGCAGCGTTGAAGGGAAATGGGACAGGGGCTATGGCTACACCTTC
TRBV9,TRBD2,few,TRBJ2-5,CASSHPRSSGAQETQYF,TGTGCCAGCAGTCACCCTCGTAGTAGCGGGGCCCAAGAGACCCAGTACTTC
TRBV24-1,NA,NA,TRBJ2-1,CATSDFRTEPNEQFF,TGTGCCACCAGTGATTTTAGGACAGAACCGAATGAGCAGTTCTTC
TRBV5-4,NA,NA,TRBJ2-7,CASSFRDSYEQYF,TGTGCCAGCAGCTTCCGCGACTCCTACGAGCAGTACTTC
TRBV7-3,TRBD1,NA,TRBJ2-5,CASSPRTGQETQYF,TGTGCCAGCAGCCCTCGGACAGGCCAAGAGACCCAGTACTTC
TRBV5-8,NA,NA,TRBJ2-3,CASSSGLPRADTQYF,TGTGCCAGCAGCTCGGGACTTCCGCGCGCAGATACGCAGTATTTT
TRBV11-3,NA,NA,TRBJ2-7,CASSRLGLTSYEQYF,TGTGCCAGCAGCCGTCTAGGTCTTACCTCCTACGAGCAGTACTTC
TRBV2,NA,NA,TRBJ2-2,CASRLDTNTGELFF,TGTGCCAGCAGACTGGACACAAACACCGGGGAGCTGTTTTTT
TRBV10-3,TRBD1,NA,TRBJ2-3,CASGTGNRGDTDTQYF,TGTGCCAGCGGGACAGGGAATAGGGGGGACACAGATACGCAGTATTTT
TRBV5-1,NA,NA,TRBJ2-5,CASSLSSGNQETQYF,TGCGCCAGCAGCTTGTCTTCGGGGAATCAGGAGACCCAGTACTTC
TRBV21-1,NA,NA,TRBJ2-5,CASSRRTGDGETQYF,TGTGCCAGCAGCAGGAGGACAGGGGACGGGGAGACCCAGTACTTC
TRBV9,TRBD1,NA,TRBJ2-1,CASSFTGGGWNEQFF,TGTGCCAGCAGCTTCACAGGGGGAGGATGGAATGAGCAGTTCTTC
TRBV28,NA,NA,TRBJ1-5,CASSSLSGGNQPQHF,TGTGCCAGCAGTTCATTGTCCGGGGGCAATCAGCCCCAGCATTTT
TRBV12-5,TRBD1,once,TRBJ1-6,CASGLGSLRQGNSPLHF,TGTGCTAGTGGTTTGGGCAGTCTGAGACAGGGGAATTCACCCCTCCACTTT
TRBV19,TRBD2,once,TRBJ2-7,CASSPGTTNYEQYF,TGTGCCAGTAGTCCCGGGACTACAAACTACGAGCAGTACTTC
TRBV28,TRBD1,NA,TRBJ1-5,CASSGQVNSNQPQHF,TGTGCCAGCTCTGGACAGGTTAATAGCAATCAGCCCCAGCATTTT
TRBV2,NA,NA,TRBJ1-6,CASSNRMTLHF,TGTGCCAGCAGCAATAGAATGACCCTCCACTTT
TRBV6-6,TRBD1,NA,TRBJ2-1,CASSYSKDRAYNEQFF,TGTGCCAGCAGTTACTCGAAGGACAGGGCCTACAATGAGCAGTTCTTC
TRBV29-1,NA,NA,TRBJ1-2,CSVEGGGGYTF,TGCAGCGTTGAGGGAGGGGGTGGCTACACCTTC
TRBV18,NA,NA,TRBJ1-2,CASSPGTADNYGYTF,TGTGCCAGCTCACCAGGCACAGCCGATAACTATGGCTACACCTTC
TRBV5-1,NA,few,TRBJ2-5,CASSPVGGQETQYF,TGCGCCAGCAGCCCCGTGGGGGGACAAGAGACCCAGTACTTC
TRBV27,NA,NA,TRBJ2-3,CASSSPGLRTDTQYF,TGTGCCAGCAGTTCTCCGGGACTTCGCACAGATACGCAGTATTTT
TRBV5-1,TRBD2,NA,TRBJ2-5,CASSLARGGGETQYF,TGCGCCAGCAGCTTGGCCCGGGGCGGGGGAGAGACCCAGTACTTC
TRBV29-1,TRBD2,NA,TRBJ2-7,CSVVGTSGDHPYEQYF,TGCAGCGTTGTGGGGACTAGCGGGGACCACCCTTACGAGCAGTACTTC
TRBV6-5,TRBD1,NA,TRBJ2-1,CASSPVGGPYNEQFF,TGTGCCAGCAGTCCGGTAGGGGGCCCCTACAATGAGCAGTTCTTC
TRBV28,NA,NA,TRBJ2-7,CASSFPGEGKYEQYF,TGTGCCAGCAGTTTCCCAGGGGAAGGAAAATACGAGCAGTACTTC
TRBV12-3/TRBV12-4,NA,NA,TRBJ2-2,CASSTGVTGELFF,TGTGCCAGCTCGACGGGAGTTACCGGGGAGCTGTTTTTT
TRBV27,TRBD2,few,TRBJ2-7,CASSSGTSGGPYEQYF,TGTGCCAGCAGTTCCGGGACTAGCGGAGGGCCCTACGAGCAGTACTTC
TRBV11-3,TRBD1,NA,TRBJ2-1,CASSPGGQGSYNEQFF,TGTGCCAGCAGCCCAGGAGGACAGGGCTCCTACAATGAGCAGTTCTTC
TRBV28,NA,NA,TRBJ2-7,CASSHRDTRSYEQYF,TGTGCCAGCAGTCACCGGGACACCCGATCGTACGAGCAGTACTTC
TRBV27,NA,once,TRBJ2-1,CASSPTVAIGQFF,TGTGCCAGCAGTCCAACAGTAGCGATAGGGCAGTTCTTC
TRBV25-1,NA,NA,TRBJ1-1,CASRRENTEAFF,TGTGCCAGCCGCCGGGAGAACACTGAAGCTTTCTTT
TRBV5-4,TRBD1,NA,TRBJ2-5,CASSLGGRGQGTQYF,TGTGCCAGCAGCTTGGGGGGCAGGGGGCAGGGGACCCAGTACTTC
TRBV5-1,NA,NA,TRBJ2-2,CASSLVTSAGELFF,TGCGCCAGCAGCTTGGTTACGAGCGCCGGGGAGCTGTTTTTT
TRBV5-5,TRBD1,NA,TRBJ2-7,CASSSQGLGGEQYF,TGTGCCAGCAGCTCACAGGGGTTAGGAGGCGAGCAGTACTTC
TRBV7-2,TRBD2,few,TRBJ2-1,CASSTSGRAGNEQFF,TGTGCCAGCAGCACAAGCGGGAGGGCCGGTAATGAGCAGTTCTTC
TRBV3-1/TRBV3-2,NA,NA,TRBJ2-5,CASSHPPARALNAETQYF,TGTGCCAGCAGCCATCCCCCCGCCAGGGCACTAAATGCGGAGACCCAGTACTTC
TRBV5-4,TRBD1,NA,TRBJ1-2,CASSTGTGDGYTF,TGTGCCAGCAGCACGGGGACAGGGGATGGCTACACCTTC
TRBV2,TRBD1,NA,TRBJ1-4,CASSEVSGTAALSKLFF,TGTGCCAGCAGTGAAGTATCCGGGACAGCCGCCCTTTCAAAACTGTTTTTT